This T cell receptor beta chain was recorded in a study of blood T cell repertoires in COVID-19. Study summary: Sites in the United States, Italy and Spain provided acute and convalescent COVID-19 samples. PBMCs, B-cell-depleted T cells, or T cells provided the cDNA or gDNA that made up the material.

The V gene lost 1 base and the J gene lost 0 bases, with 10 bases spanning the gap. The CDR3 spans 15 residues. Germline CDR1 reads SGHRS; CDR2 reads YFSETQ. Authors' processing steps: Amplified reference gene primers provided the basis for estimating nucleated cell counts. Clones were sequenced by immunoSEQ multiplex PCR, and TCRdb holds only the in-frame ones, with some missing. V and J calls and clone size are given by that table; D and trimming were obtained from the DNA. Of under 500,000 clones in the sample, roughly 91% were seen once. Sequencing was carried out using peripheral blood. The rearrangement uses TRBV5-1 and TRBJ1-1, with D maybe TRBD1 (6 bases). This receptor was taken from a woman in her twenties or thirties with acute or convalescent COVID-19. CDR3 in amino acids: CASSLNTGMNTEAFF. Here the CDR3 DNA reads TGCGCCAGCAGCTTGAATACAGGGATGAACACTGAAGCTTTCTTT.